The T cell receptor beta chain described here comes from a study of T-cell memory formation after mild COVID-19. Whole-study findings and limits: Memory from before infection featured some responding clones, which suggests cross-reactive memory joined.

TCRdb called the 5' RACE reads again in MiXCR, with one record for every CDR3 protein. This table has a few hundred thousand distinct CDR3 sequences, around 15% appearing once. This clonotype has only a few counts. The antigen is undetermined. The CDR3 covers 14 residues. The ends were cut back, 7 bases at V and 7 bases at J, with 19 bases in the middle. The V gene's germline CDR1 is MNHEY and CDR2 SVGAGI. This receptor was taken from a man younger than 35 who had mild COVID-19 (a few samples of this study predate the infection). Cell type and time point are not known. This rearrangement joins TRBV6-5 to TRBJ1-2; weak D call: TRBD1 (5 bases). Sample: PBMCs or a T cell subset sorted from them (not recorded which). CDR3 sequence reads: CASKNDMERGGYTF. As DNA, the CDR3 is TGTGCCAGCAAGAACGACATGGAGAGGGGTGGCTACACCTTC.